This record looks at one T cell receptor (beta chain) sequence and its context. Its antigen is unidentified. The sample comes from a study of PD-1 blockade in classical Hodgkin lymphoma. For the study at large: Patients received nivolumab 3 mg/kg intravenously every 2 weeks. Regarding the study as a whole: Newly diagnosed patients and complete responders had comparable diversity at baseline. No one has yet defined what causes the repertoire differences, which may be disease activity or prior therapy. At baseline, newly diagnosed patients reportedly showed less TCR diversity than healthy donors.

Brentuximab vedotin exposure varied among the patients, all of whom had relapsed after autologous stem cell transplantation. Germline CDR1 and CDR2: SGHTA and FQGNSA. V lost 6 bases and J 1 base, leaving 15 bases between the germline ends. The CDR3 loop spans 15 amino acids. Assay: immunoSEQ multiplex PCR; the TCRdb copy retains only in-frame clones and omits some. The profile shows some 19,000 clones, 65% to 85% of them singletons. The sequence came from a human donor with classical Hodgkin lymphoma. This chain uses TRBV7-2 with TRBJ1-2; D perhaps matches TRBD1 (6 bases). The sequenced sample was peripheral blood mononuclear cells (PBMCs), obtained at baseline. The CDR3 region is CASRLIQGDNYGYTF. CDR3 in DNA: TGTGCCAGCAGATTGATACAGGGAGATAACTATGGCTACACCTTC.